Below, one T cell receptor (beta chain) is given with its context. This specimen comes from a study of cytomegalovirus exposure and HLA in healthy donors. The CDR3 runs to 14 residues. Germline CDR1 is MNHEY and CDR2 is SVGAGI. The V and J ends lost 8 bases and 13 bases, in that order; junction bases with no gene match: 10. Profiled with immunoSEQ multiplex PCR; TCRdb holds only in-frame clones, not every one. Here the sample spans about 130,000 clones, around 92% being singletons. This clonotype was sampled from a man younger than 45 in good health and CMV-seronegative. Sequenced: PBMCs. The J gene is TRBJ2-1, the V gene TRBV6-5, with 14 bases aligning to TRBD2. CDR3 DNA sequence: TGTGCCAGCGGGGGGACTAGCGGGGGACCTAAACAGTTCTTC. Translation gives CASGGTSGGPKQFF.